The sample holds a few counts of the clone carrying this T cell receptor beta chain. This entry is derived from a study of early T cells in non-severe SARS-CoV-2 infection. Germline CDR1 MDHEN, CDR2 SYDVKM. The junction had 18 bases not matched to a gene; V was cut back by 5 bases and J by 6 bases. The CDR3 has 19 residues. A single record per CDR3 protein comes from TCRdb applying MiXCR to the 5' RACE reads. The sample lists some 49,000 distinct CDR3 sequences, around 8% occurring once. The chain employs TRBV28 and TRBJ2-3; TRBD2 agrees at 12 bases. This receptor was identified in an adult who was a healthcare worker with PCR-confirmed SARS-CoV-2 infection or an uninfected control (not recorded which). Sequencing used whole blood. The CDR3 coding sequence is TGTGCCAGCAGTCGCGACAGGCGGACGACTAGCGGGAGAGGTGATACGCAGTATTTT. Translation gives CASSRDRRTTSGRGDTQYF. The variable domain in full, with the rest retrieved from reference TRBV28 and TRBJ2-3, is DVKVTQSSRYLVKRTGEKVFLECVQDMDHENMFWYRQDPGLGLRLIYFSYDVKMKEKGDIPEGYSVSREKKERFSLILESASTNQTSMYLCASSRDRRTTSGRGDTQYFGPGTRLTVL.